Presented here are 13 T cell receptor beta chains from one specimen sequenced in a study of CD8+CD57+ T cells in acquired aplastic anemia. TCR beta VDJ and CDR3 were profiled, and genomic DNA was the template. One entry per CDR3 protein results from TCRdb running MiXCR on the reads. The sample records under 200,000 distinct CDR3 sequences, over 40% being singletons. An expansion of CD8+CD57+ cells by flow cytometry had been shown in patients chosen for sequencing. Input material: sorted CD4+, CD8+, or CD8+CD57+ T cells (not recorded which) from PBMCs. These receptors all come from a human donor with aplastic anemia.

V usage is TRBV9 and J usage is TRBJ1-1, with D unclear. CDR1 and CDR2 from the germline V gene are SGDLS and YYNGEE. The CDR3 consists of 13 residues. The V end lost 0 bases, the J end lost 7 bases, and 10 bases lay between the germline ends. The CDR3 here is CASSVVDRGEAFF. CDR3 nucleotides: TGTGCCAGCAGCGTAGTTGACCGGGGTGAAGCTTTCTTT.

The chain is built from TRBV10-2 and TRBJ1-3; D gene unclear. The V end lost 7 bases, the J end lost 2 bases, and 12 bases lay between the germline ends. This CDR3 contains 14 residues. Germline V gene lookup returns CDR1 WSHSY and CDR2 SAAADI. The CDR3: CASKRSGTGNTIYF. The CDR3 coding sequence is TGCGCCAGCAAAAGAAGTGGTACTGGAAACACCATATATTTT.

The chain employs TRBV6-1 and TRBJ1-5; D call uncertain. The V and J ends lost 7 bases and 5 bases respectively, with 9 bases between them. Germline V lookup: CDR1 MNHNS, CDR2 SASEGT. The CDR3 has 12 amino acids. The CDR3 protein is CASTPGYQPQHF. The CDR3 region has the DNA TGTGCCAGCACTCCAGGCTATCAGCCCCAGCATTTT.

The table lists this clonotype with a few counts. This chain links TRBV5-1 with TRBJ2-3; 8 bases line up with TRBD1. V was clipped by 2 bases and J by 6 bases; unmatched bases: 5. Per germline, CDR1 SGHRS and CDR2 YFSETQ. CDR3 length: 14 residues. The CDR3 nucleotides are TGCGCCAGCAGCTTCAGGGGGCAGAGCGATACGCAGTATTTT. It specifies CASSFRGQSDTQYF.

The chain couples TRBV2 to TRBJ1-6; no definite D call. Trimming shortened V by 5 bases and J by 10 bases, and 12 bases separated the two germline ends. This CDR3 has 13 amino acids. CDR1 SNHLY and CDR2 FYNNEI come from the germline V gene. The CDR3 DNA is TGTGCCAGCAGTTCCGATCAGGTCTCACCCCTCCACTTT. Protein product: CASSSDQVSPLHF.

The chain has TRBV7-9 and TRBJ1-1, with TRBD1 matching 8 bases. The V segment lost 5 bases and the J segment 3 bases; nucleotides outside the gene matches: 5. This CDR3 is 14 amino acids long. The germline gives CDR1 SEHNR, CDR2 FQNEAQ (reference sequence). CDR3: CASSTTGVDTEAFF. CDR3 nucleotide sequence: TGTGCCAGCAGCACGACAGGGGTCGACACTGAAGCTTTCTTT.

This clonotype was observed many times. CDR3 region: CASSQENGYGYTF. As DNA, the CDR3 is TGTGCCAGCAGCCAAGAGAACGGGTATGGCTACACCTTC. The gene calls are TRBV4-2 and TRBJ1-2, with D hard to call. Trimming took off 0 bases at V and 5 bases at J, with 7 bases between the two ends. The germline V gene has CDR1 LGHNA and CDR2 YNFKEQ. This CDR3 has 13 amino acids.

The chain links TRBV7-2 to TRBJ1-3; TRBD1 aligns across 9 bases. The CDR3 is 15 residues long. The germline V gene encodes CDR1 SGHTA and CDR2 FQGNSA. With 1 base clipped from V and 4 bases from J, the junction kept 2 bases outside the gene matches. CDR3 bases: TGTGCCAGCAGCTTAGTGGACAGGGGAGGAAACACCATATATTTT. Encoded protein: CASSLVDRGGNTIYF. Combining the CDR3 with reference TRBV7-2 and TRBJ1-3 gives the whole variable domain GAGVSQSPSNKVTEKGKDVELRCDPISGHTALYWYRQSLGQGLEFLIYFQGNSAPDKSGLPSDRFSAERTGGSVSTLTIQRTQQEDSAVYLCASSLVDRGGNTIYFGEGSWLTVV.

This clonotype was found many times. This chain joins TRBV20-1 and TRBJ2-2, with a tentative D call TRBD1 (6 bases). Germline loops: CDR1 DFQATT, CDR2 SNEGSKA (reference sequence). Trimming took off 3 bases at V and 5 bases at J, with 13 bases between the two ends. This CDR3 comprises 14 residues. CDR3 nucleotides: TGCAGTGCTAGGAGGGGGATGGGGACCGGGGAGCTGTTTTTT. It specifies CSARRGMGTGELFF.

This clonotype was recorded at least ten times. This chain connects TRBV5-6 to TRBJ1-3; weak D call: TRBD1 (5 bases). The germline CDR1 and CDR2 sequences are SGHDT and YYEEEE. The V end lost 4 bases, the J end lost 2 bases, and 13 bases lay between the germline ends. This CDR3 contains 15 residues. The CDR3 protein is CASSLTQGAGNTIYF. CDR3 in DNA: TGTGCCAGCAGCCTGACGCAGGGTGCTGGAAACACCATATATTTT.

The V call is TRBV9, the J call TRBJ1-2, with D tentatively TRBD1 (5 bases). V was trimmed by 0 bases and J by 4 bases, leaving 7 bases between them. CDR1 SGDLS and CDR2 YYNGEE come from the germline V gene. The CDR3 sequence is 13 residues long. CDR3 sequence reads: CASSVDGGYGYTF. The CDR3 nucleotides are TGTGCCAGCAGCGTAGATGGGGGCTATGGCTACACCTTC.

In its sample, this clonotype was seen many times. The V gene is TRBV2, the J gene TRBJ1-1; TRBD1 matches at 9 bases. The J segment lost 0 bases and the V segment lost 1 base, leaving 9 bases of the junction unmatched. Germline lookup yields CDR1 SNHLY and CDR2 FYNNEI. This CDR3 is 18 amino acids long. The CDR3: CASSEGGQGRRVNTEAFF. CDR3 DNA: TGTGCCAGCAGTGAAGGGGGACAGGGTCGTCGAGTGAACACTGAAGCTTTCTTT.

In its sample, this clonotype was seen once. This sequence joins TRBV7-9 and TRBJ1-2; TRBD1 matches 10 bases. Germline CDR1 is SEHNR and CDR2 is FQNEAQ (reference sequence). The junction had 5 bases not matched to a gene; V was cut back by 4 bases and J by 6 bases. The CDR3 is 14 amino acids. The CDR3 is CASSSTGTGDGYTF. The DNA for the CDR3 is TGTGCCAGCAGCTCCACCGGGACAGGGGATGGCTACACCTTC.